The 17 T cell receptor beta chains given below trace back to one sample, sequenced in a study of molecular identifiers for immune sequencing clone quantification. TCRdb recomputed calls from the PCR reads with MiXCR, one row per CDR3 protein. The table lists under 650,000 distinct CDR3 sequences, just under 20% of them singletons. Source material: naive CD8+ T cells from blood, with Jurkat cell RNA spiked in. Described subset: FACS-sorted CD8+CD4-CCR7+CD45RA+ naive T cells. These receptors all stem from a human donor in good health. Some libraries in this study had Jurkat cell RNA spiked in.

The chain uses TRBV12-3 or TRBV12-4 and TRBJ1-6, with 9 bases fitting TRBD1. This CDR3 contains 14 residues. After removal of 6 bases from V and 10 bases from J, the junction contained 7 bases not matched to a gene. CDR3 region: CASRATGGNSPLHF. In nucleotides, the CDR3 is TGTGCCAGCAGAGCGACAGGGGGTAACTCACCCCTCCACTTT.

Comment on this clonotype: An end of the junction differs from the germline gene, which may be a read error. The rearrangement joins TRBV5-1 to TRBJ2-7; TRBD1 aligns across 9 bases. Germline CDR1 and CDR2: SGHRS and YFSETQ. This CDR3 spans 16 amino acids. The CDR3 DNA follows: TGCGCCAACAGCAAAGGACAGGGGTACTTCTCCTACGAGCAGTACTTC. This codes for CANSKGQGYFSYEQYF.

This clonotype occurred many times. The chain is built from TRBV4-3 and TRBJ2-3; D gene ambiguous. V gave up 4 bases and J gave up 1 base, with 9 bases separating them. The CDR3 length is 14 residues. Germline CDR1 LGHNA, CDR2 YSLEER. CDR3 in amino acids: CASSPHRGTDTQYF. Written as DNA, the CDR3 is TGCGCCAGCAGCCCCCATCGGGGCACAGATACGCAGTATTTT.

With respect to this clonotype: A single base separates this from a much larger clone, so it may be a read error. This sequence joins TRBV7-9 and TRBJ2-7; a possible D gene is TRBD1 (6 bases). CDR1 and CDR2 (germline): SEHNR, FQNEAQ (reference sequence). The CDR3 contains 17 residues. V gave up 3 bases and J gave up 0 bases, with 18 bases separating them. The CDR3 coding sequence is TGTGCCAGCAGCTTCTTCCTCAACAGGGAGAGCTCCTACGAGCAGTACTTC. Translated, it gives CASSFFLNRESSYEQYF.

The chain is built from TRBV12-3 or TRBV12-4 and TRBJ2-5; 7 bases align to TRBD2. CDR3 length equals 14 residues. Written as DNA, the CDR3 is TGTGCTACCGCCCGAGTAGCGGGTCAAGAGACCCAGTACTTC. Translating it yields CATARVAGQETQYF.

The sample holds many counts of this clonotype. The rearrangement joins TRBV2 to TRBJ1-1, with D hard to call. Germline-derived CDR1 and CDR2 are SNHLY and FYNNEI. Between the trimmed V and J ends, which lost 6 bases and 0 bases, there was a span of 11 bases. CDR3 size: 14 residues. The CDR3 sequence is CASSVGTMNTEAFF. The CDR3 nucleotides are TGTGCCAGCAGCGTCGGAACCATGAACACTGAAGCTTTCTTT.

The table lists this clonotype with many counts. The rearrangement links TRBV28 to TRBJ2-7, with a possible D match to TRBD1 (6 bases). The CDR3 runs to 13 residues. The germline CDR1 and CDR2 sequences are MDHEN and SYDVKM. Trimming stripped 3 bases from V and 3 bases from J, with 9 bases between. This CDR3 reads CASSLWDNYEQYF. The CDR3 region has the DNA TGTGCCAGCAGTTTGTGGGACAACTACGAGCAGTACTTC.

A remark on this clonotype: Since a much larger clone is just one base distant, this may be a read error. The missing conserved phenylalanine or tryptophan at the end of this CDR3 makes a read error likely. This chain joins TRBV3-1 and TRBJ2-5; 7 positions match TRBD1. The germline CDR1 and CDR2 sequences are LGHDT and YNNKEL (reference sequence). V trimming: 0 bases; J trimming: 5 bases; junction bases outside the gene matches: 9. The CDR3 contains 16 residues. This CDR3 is CASSQDAQGRGETQYL. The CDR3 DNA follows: TGTGCCAGCAGCCAAGACGCACAGGGGCGCGGGGAGACCCAGTACCTC.

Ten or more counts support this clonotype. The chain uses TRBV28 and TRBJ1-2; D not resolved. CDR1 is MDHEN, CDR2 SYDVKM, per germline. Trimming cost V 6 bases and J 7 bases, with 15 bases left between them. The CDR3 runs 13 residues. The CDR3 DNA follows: TGTGCCAGCAGCCGGAACCATCCAAGTGGCTACACCTTC. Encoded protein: CASSRNHPSGYTF.

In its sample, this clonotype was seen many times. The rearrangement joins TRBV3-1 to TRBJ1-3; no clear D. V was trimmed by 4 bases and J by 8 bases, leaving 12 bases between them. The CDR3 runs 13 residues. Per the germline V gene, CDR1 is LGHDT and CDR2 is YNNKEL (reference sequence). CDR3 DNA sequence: TGTGCCAGCAGCCGATCGAGTTGGGACACCATATATTTT. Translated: CASSRSSWDTIYF.

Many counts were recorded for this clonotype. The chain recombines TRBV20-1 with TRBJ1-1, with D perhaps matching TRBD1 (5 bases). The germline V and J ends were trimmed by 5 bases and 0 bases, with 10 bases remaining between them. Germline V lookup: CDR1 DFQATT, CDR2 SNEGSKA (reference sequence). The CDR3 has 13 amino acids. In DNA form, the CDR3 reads TGCAGTGCTGTCAGGGAAATGAACACTGAAGCTTTCTTT. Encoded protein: CSAVREMNTEAFF.

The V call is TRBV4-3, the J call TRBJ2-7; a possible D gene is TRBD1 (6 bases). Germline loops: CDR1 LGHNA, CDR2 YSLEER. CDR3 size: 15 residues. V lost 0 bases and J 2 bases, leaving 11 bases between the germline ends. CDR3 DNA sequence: TGCGCCAGCAGCCAAGAAAGAGGGGACACCTACGAGCAGTACTTC. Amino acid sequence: CASSQERGDTYEQYF.

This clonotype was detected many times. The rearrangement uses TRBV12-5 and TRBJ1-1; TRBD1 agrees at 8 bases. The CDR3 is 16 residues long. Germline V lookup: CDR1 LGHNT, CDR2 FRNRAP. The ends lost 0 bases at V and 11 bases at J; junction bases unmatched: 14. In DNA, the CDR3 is TGTGCTAGTGGTTTGGTACTGGGACAGGCGGGGAATGAGGCTTTCTTT. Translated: CASGLVLGQAGNEAFF.

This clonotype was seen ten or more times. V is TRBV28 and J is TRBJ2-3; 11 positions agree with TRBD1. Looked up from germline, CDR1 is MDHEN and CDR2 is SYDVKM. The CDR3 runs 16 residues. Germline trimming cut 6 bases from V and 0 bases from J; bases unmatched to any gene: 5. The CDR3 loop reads CASSRGQGASTDTQYF. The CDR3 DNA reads TGTGCCAGCAGCAGAGGACAGGGGGCGAGCACAGATACGCAGTATTTT.

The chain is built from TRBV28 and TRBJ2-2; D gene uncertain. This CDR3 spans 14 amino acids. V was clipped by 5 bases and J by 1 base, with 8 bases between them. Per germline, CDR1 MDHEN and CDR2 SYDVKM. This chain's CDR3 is CASSNGLNTGELFF. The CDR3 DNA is TGTGCCAGCAGTAATGGGTTGAACACCGGGGAGCTGTTTTTT.

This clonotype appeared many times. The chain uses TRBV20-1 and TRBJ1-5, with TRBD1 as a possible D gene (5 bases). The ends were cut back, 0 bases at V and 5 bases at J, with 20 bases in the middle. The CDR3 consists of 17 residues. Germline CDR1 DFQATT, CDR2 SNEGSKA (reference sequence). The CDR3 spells CSARDHQFQGADQPQHF. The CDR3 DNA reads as TGCAGTGCTAGAGATCATCAATTTCAGGGTGCCGATCAGCCCCAGCATTTT.

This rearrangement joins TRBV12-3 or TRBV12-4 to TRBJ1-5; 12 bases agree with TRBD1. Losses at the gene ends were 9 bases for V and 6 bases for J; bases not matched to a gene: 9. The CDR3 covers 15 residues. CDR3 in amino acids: CARRDRGRPSQPQHF. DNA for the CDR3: TGTGCCAGAAGGGACAGGGGGCGTCCGAGTCAGCCCCAGCATTTT.